This is a list of T cell receptor beta chains from one sample in a study of T cell responses to AZD1222 COVID-19 vaccine. Libraries were prepared by immunoSEQ multiplex PCR; TCRdb keeps only in-frame clonotypes and omits some of them. The table records 90,000 to 120,000 clones, around 90% of them present only once. This specimen consisted of peripheral blood, obtained on day 0 of AZD1222 vaccination. Source of these receptors: an adult in good health. CDR3s include the opening cysteine and the closing phenylalanine or tryptophan. The D gene is left open where the match is weak. Not every row has a clone size; where given, it reads once, few, many or a size class.

abundance: .; d_gene: .; j_gene: TRBJ1-5; v_gene: TRBV19; CDR3aa: CASRDTNQPQHF; CDR3nt: TGTGCCAGTCGGGACACTAATCAGCCCCAGCATTTT
abundance: .; d_gene: .; j_gene: TRBJ1-4; v_gene: TRBV9; CDR3aa: CASSPRAGGNEKLFF; CDR3nt: TGTGCCAGCAGCCCCCGAGCAGGTGGTAATGAAAAACTGTTTTTT
abundance: .; d_gene: TRBD1; j_gene: TRBJ1-2; v_gene: TRBV10-3; CDR3aa: CAISVGTAYGYTF; CDR3nt: TGTGCCATCAGTGTAGGGACAGCTTATGGCTACACCTTC
abundance: .; d_gene: TRBD2; j_gene: TRBJ2-1; v_gene: TRBV12-5; CDR3aa: CASGLVLFPSLAGARNEQFF; CDR3nt: TGTGCTAGTGGTTTGGTACTCTTCCCCTCACTAGCGGGGGCGCGCAATGAGCAGTTCTTC
abundance: .; d_gene: .; j_gene: TRBJ1-6; v_gene: TRBV6-5; CDR3aa: CASSPGRLDSPLHF; CDR3nt: TGTGCCAGCAGTCCCGGGAGGTTGGATTCACCCCTCCACTTT
abundance: .; d_gene: TRBD1; j_gene: TRBJ2-2; v_gene: TRBV7-7; CDR3aa: CASSAGPGQGTGELFF; CDR3nt: TGTGCCAGCAGCGCGGGACCGGGACAGGGGACCGGGGAGCTGTTTTTT
abundance: .; d_gene: .; j_gene: TRBJ2-1; v_gene: TRBV6-6; CDR3aa: CASSLDHNEQFF; CDR3nt: TGTGCCAGCAGCCTGGACCACAATGAGCAGTTCTTC
abundance: .; d_gene: TRBD1; j_gene: TRBJ2-5; v_gene: TRBV29-1; CDR3aa: CSVEDRQGLQETQYF; CDR3nt: TGCAGCGTTGAAGACCGACAGGGCCTTCAAGAGACCCAGTACTTC
abundance: .; d_gene: .; j_gene: TRBJ2-1; v_gene: TRBV6-2/TRBV6-3; CDR3aa: CASSYSWANEQFF; CDR3nt: TGTGCCAGCAGTTATAGTTGGGCCAATGAGCAGTTCTTC
abundance: .; d_gene: .; j_gene: TRBJ2-7; v_gene: TRBV18; CDR3aa: CASSRTEPYEQYF; CDR3nt: TGTGCCAGCTCTCGGACAGAGCCCTACGAGCAGTACTTC
abundance: .; d_gene: TRBD1; j_gene: TRBJ1-1; v_gene: TRBV5-3; CDR3aa: CARSPWTGNTEAFF; CDR3nt: TGTGCCAGAAGCCCATGGACAGGAAACACTGAAGCTTTCTTT
abundance: .; d_gene: .; j_gene: TRBJ1-1; v_gene: TRBV18; CDR3aa: CASSPFYGQNTEAFF; CDR3nt: TGTGCCAGCTCACCATTTTACGGACAGAACACTGAAGCTTTCTTT
abundance: once; d_gene: .; j_gene: TRBJ1-4; v_gene: TRBV15; CDR3aa: CATSRESGNEKLFF; CDR3nt: TGTGCCACCAGCAGAGAGTCAGGGAATGAAAAACTGTTTTTT
abundance: .; d_gene: .; j_gene: TRBJ2-7; v_gene: TRBV5-5; CDR3aa: CASTSLAATGAYEQYF; CDR3nt: TGTGCCAGCACCAGCTTGGCCGCGACAGGAGCCTACGAGCAGTACTTC
abundance: .; d_gene: .; j_gene: TRBJ1-3; v_gene: TRBV7-3; CDR3aa: CASSLSGPSSGNTIYF; CDR3nt: TGTGCCAGCAGCTTATCGGGACCATCCTCTGGAAACACCATATATTTT
abundance: once; d_gene: .; j_gene: TRBJ1-4; v_gene: TRBV29-1; CDR3aa: CSVLQPGPREKLFF; CDR3nt: TGCAGCGTTCTACAGCCCGGACCTCGTGAAAAACTGTTTTTT
abundance: .; d_gene: .; j_gene: TRBJ1-3; v_gene: TRBV14; CDR3aa: CASSQIRGNTIYF; CDR3nt: TGTGCCAGCAGCCAGATACGTGGAAACACCATATATTTT
abundance: .; d_gene: .; j_gene: TRBJ1-5; v_gene: TRBV6-5; CDR3aa: CASRPAGSNQPQHF; CDR3nt: TGTGCCAGCAGGCCTGCGGGGAGCAATCAGCCCCAGCATTTT
abundance: .; d_gene: .; j_gene: TRBJ2-1; v_gene: TRBV5-1; CDR3aa: CASSFGGHNEQFF; CDR3nt: TGCGCCAGCAGCTTTGGGGGCCACAATGAGCAGTTCTTC
abundance: .; d_gene: .; j_gene: TRBJ1-1; v_gene: TRBV7-6; CDR3aa: CASSSSTRGVAEAFF; CDR3nt: TGTGCCAGCAGCTCTTCGACCCGGGGAGTCGCTGAAGCTTTCTTT
abundance: .; d_gene: .; j_gene: TRBJ2-5; v_gene: TRBV27; CDR3aa: CASSLTPGFQETQYF; CDR3nt: TGTGCCAGCAGCCTCACTCCTGGGTTCCAAGAGACCCAGTACTTC
abundance: .; d_gene: .; j_gene: TRBJ2-1; v_gene: TRBV12-3/TRBV12-4; CDR3aa: CASSPLGYNEQFF; CDR3nt: TGTGCCAGCAGTCCCCTGGGATACAATGAGCAGTTCTTC
abundance: .; d_gene: .; j_gene: TRBJ1-1; v_gene: TRBV6-1; CDR3aa: CASSEAQRPVRMNTEAFF; CDR3nt: TGTGCCAGCAGTGAAGCCCAGAGGCCTGTAAGAATGAACACTGAAGCTTTCTTT
abundance: .; d_gene: TRBD1; j_gene: TRBJ1-1; v_gene: TRBV6-5; CDR3aa: CASRSDRDRGPEAFF; CDR3nt: TGTGCCAGCAGATCCGACCGGGACAGGGGGCCTGAAGCTTTCTTT
abundance: .; d_gene: .; j_gene: TRBJ1-5; v_gene: TRBV18; CDR3aa: CASSPPGDNQPQHF; CDR3nt: TGTGCCAGCTCACCACCCGGGGACAATCAGCCCCAGCATTTT
abundance: .; d_gene: TRBD2; j_gene: TRBJ2-5; v_gene: TRBV19; CDR3aa: CASSSPRLAGTETQYF; CDR3nt: TGTGCCAGTAGTTCGCCCCGCCTAGCGGGAACAGAGACCCAGTACTTC
abundance: .; d_gene: .; j_gene: TRBJ2-7; v_gene: TRBV25-1; CDR3aa: CASSEYGYEQYF; CDR3nt: TGTGCCAGCAGTGAATACGGCTACGAGCAGTACTTC
abundance: .; d_gene: .; j_gene: TRBJ1-5; v_gene: TRBV7-2; CDR3aa: CASSLSSGTNQPQHF; CDR3nt: TGTGCCAGCAGCTTAAGTTCGGGGACTAATCAGCCCCAGCATTTT
abundance: .; d_gene: .; j_gene: TRBJ1-2; v_gene: TRBV6-5; CDR3aa: CASNPGGNNYGYTF; CDR3nt: TGTGCCAGCAACCCGGGAGGGAATAACTATGGCTACACCTTC
abundance: once; d_gene: .; j_gene: TRBJ1-4; v_gene: TRBV7-9; CDR3aa: CASRLLDGTLSTNEKLFF; CDR3nt: TGTGCCAGCAGACTTCTGGACGGGACACTTTCAACTAATGAAAAACTGTTTTTT
abundance: once; d_gene: TRBD1; j_gene: TRBJ2-7; v_gene: TRBV6-4; CDR3aa: CASRTRTGREQYF; CDR3nt: TGTGCCAGCAGAACCCGGACAGGGCGCGAGCAGTACTTC
abundance: .; d_gene: TRBD1; j_gene: TRBJ2-5; v_gene: TRBV7-7; CDR3aa: CASSLEGTEPGEETQYF; CDR3nt: TGTGCCAGCAGCTTAGAGGGGACAGAACCGGGTGAAGAGACCCAGTACTTC
abundance: .; d_gene: .; j_gene: TRBJ2-5; v_gene: TRBV3-1/TRBV3-2; CDR3aa: CASSHREGETQYF; CDR3nt: TGTGCCAGCAGTCACAGGGAGGGAGAGACCCAGTACTTC
abundance: .; d_gene: .; j_gene: TRBJ1-1; v_gene: TRBV6-5; CDR3aa: CASVMGERAFF; CDR3nt: TGTGCCAGCGTGATGGGGGAGAGGGCTTTCTTT
abundance: .; d_gene: .; j_gene: TRBJ2-5; v_gene: TRBV4-1; CDR3aa: CASSQGLRQETQYF; CDR3nt: TGCGCCAGCAGCCAAGGACTCAGACAAGAGACCCAGTACTTC
abundance: .; d_gene: .; j_gene: TRBJ1-4; v_gene: TRBV7-2; CDR3aa: CASSLWTEPGPGGEKLFF; CDR3nt: TGTGCCAGCAGCCTTTGGACCGAACCGGGACCCGGAGGTGAAAAACTGTTTTTT
abundance: .; d_gene: .; j_gene: TRBJ2-1; v_gene: TRBV6-5; CDR3aa: CASSLAQASYNEQFF; CDR3nt: TGTGCCAGCAGCTTAGCGCAGGCCTCCTACAATGAGCAGTTCTTC
abundance: once; d_gene: .; j_gene: TRBJ2-3; v_gene: TRBV7-2; CDR3aa: CASSLMGGVTDTQYF; CDR3nt: TGTGCCAGCAGCTTAATGGGGGGCGTTACAGATACGCAGTATTTT
abundance: .; d_gene: .; j_gene: TRBJ2-1; v_gene: TRBV20-1; CDR3aa: CSASTSGVYNEQFF; CDR3nt: TGCAGTGCTAGTACCTCCGGGGTTTACAATGAGCAGTTCTTC
abundance: .; d_gene: .; j_gene: TRBJ1-6; v_gene: TRBV7-8; CDR3aa: CASSQGTRESYNSPLHF; CDR3nt: TGTGCCAGCAGCCAGGGGACAAGGGAGTCCTATAATTCACCCCTCCACTTT
abundance: .; d_gene: .; j_gene: TRBJ1-2; v_gene: TRBV6-5; CDR3aa: CASSQTAVGNYGYTF; CDR3nt: TGTGCCAGCAGTCAAACCGCGGTTGGAAACTATGGCTACACCTTC